One and the same sample provided the 20 T cell receptor beta chains below, sequenced in a study of T cell clonality in common variable immunodeficiency. Libraries were prepared by immunoSEQ multiplex PCR; TCRdb keeps only in-frame clonotypes and omits some of them. The sample holds roughly 38,000 clones, and no clone turns up only once. The sequenced material came from peripheral blood mononuclear cells. These receptors were collected from a person between 18 and 75 years old in good health.

There are many counts of this clone. The CDR3 sequence is CAWSVLQLNTEAFF. CDR3 DNA (partial): TGTGCCTGGAGTGTATTGCAGTTGAACACTGAA. The chain combines TRBV30 with TRBJ1-1; D not certain. From the germline J gene comes the end of the CDR3, since the read stops 3 residues before it. Between the trimmed V and J ends, which lost 0 bases and 0 bases, there was a span of 8 bases. Germline CDR1 GTSNPN, CDR2 SVGIG (reference sequence). The CDR3 extends over 14 amino acids.

This clone occurred many times. The CDR3 end falls 3 residues outside the read, so it is completed with the germline J gene. The rearrangement joins TRBV28 to TRBJ1-1; D is unresolved. From germline, CDR1 is MDHEN and CDR2 SYDVKM. This CDR3 region has 12 residues. Trimming took 6 bases from V and 2 from J, leaving 7 bases between them. The CDR3 loop reads CASSPFNTEAFF. CDR3 DNA, as far as it was read: TGTGCCAGCAGCCCATTTAACACTGAA.

This clone was recorded many times. From the germline J gene comes the end of the CDR3, since the read stops 3 residues before it. This chain connects TRBV7-8 to TRBJ1-6; a possible D gene is TRBD1 (6 bases). CDR1 is SGHVS and CDR2 is FQNEAQ in the germline V gene. V was shortened by 4 bases and J by 8 bases, with 6 bases between the two germline ends. There are 12 residues in the CDR3. The CDR3: CASSSGDSPLHF. The sequenced CDR3 bases are TGTGCCAGCAGCTCAGGGGATTCACCC.

This clone was counted at least ten times. The sequence runs out 3 residues before the end of the CDR3; the remainder is reconstructed from the germline J gene. This chain joins TRBV20-1 and TRBJ2-6; 10 nucleotides align to TRBD2. The germline V gene encodes CDR1 DFQATT and CDR2 SNEGSKA (reference sequence). The CDR3 spans 16 residues. V lost 4 bases and J lost 0; bases outside the gene matches: 3. The DNA read from the CDR3 is TGCAGTGCTATTAGCGGGAGGCCCTCTGGGGCCAACGTC. It specifies CSAISGRPSGANV. The whole CDR3 sequence reads CSAISGRPSGANVLTF.

The table lists this clone with a few counts. Coverage ceases 3 residues before the CDR3 finishes, and the germline J gene fills in the end. V is TRBV19 and J is TRBJ1-1; D possibly corresponds to TRBD1 (6 bases). The length of the CDR3 is 16 residues. Trimming took 5 bases from V and 2 from J, leaving 18 bases between them. Germline V gene lookup returns CDR1 LNHDA and CDR2 SQIVND (reference sequence). CDR3 DNA (partial): TGTGCCAGTAGTTTACCCCCCGGACAGACTAACACTGAA. This codes for CASSLPPGQTNTE. The CDR3 in full is CASSLPPGQTNTEAFF.

In this sample, this clone turned up many times. With the read ending 3 residues before the CDR3 end, the germline J gene is used to fill in that end. The chain employs TRBV28 and TRBJ1-6; 9 bases align to TRBD1. After removal of 5 bases from V and 9 bases from J, the junction contained 8 bases not matched to a gene. CDR1 is MDHEN, CDR2 SYDVKM, per germline. CDR3 length: 15 amino acids. The CDR3 sequence is CASSPQGANSSPLHF. The sequenced CDR3 bases are TGTGCCAGCAGTCCACAGGGGGCAAATAGTTCACCC.

Notes on this clone: Sequencing ends 3 residues short of the CDR3 end; the germline J gene provides the rest. J is TRBJ2-2 and V is TRBV7-9; 10 bases fit TRBD1. In germline, CDR1 is SEHNR, CDR2 FQNEAQ (reference sequence). The CDR3 length is 14 residues. CDR3 residues: CASSSDRGLEKLFF. The sequenced CDR3 bases are TGTGCCAGCAGCTCCGACAGGGGGCTTGAAAAG.

The table lists this clone with many counts. The read terminates 3 residues before the CDR3 end, so the remaining end is supplied by the germline J gene. J is TRBJ1-6 and V is TRBV19; 7 bases align to TRBD1. CDR1 and CDR2 from the germline V gene are LNHDA and SQIVND (reference sequence). After removal of 7 bases from V and 7 bases from J, the junction contained 7 bases not matched to a gene. This CDR3 region has 14 residues. The CDR3 loop is CASKVPGQNSPLHF. The DNA read from the CDR3 is TGTGCCAGTAAAGTCCCGGGACAGAATTCACCC.

In this sample, this clone turned up many times. The read finishes 3 residues shy of the CDR3 end, and the germline J gene is used to complete it. The V gene is TRBV15, the J gene TRBJ2-7; no reliable D call. Germline CDR1 reads LNHNV; CDR2 reads YYDKDF (reference sequence). The germline V and J ends were trimmed by 0 bases and 4 bases, with 4 bases remaining between them. The CDR3 totals 12 residues. The part of the CDR3 DNA that was read is TGTGCCACCAGCAGAGATTCGTACGAG. Translated: CATSRDSYE. The full-length CDR3 reads as CATSRDSYEQYF.

Remarks on this clone: The CDR3 end is not reached by the read, which stops 3 residues before it; the germline J gene fills it in. The V and J genes are TRBV7-9 and TRBJ2-7; 9 bases align to TRBD1. Germline V gene data show CDR1 as SEHNR and CDR2 as FQNEAQ (reference sequence). V lost 5 bases and J lost 4; bases outside the gene matches: 6. CDR3 length: 14 residues. CDR3 DNA (partial): TGTGCCAGCAGCCCGGGACAGGGAAGATACGAG. Translating gives CASSPGQGRYE. From start to end, the CDR3 is CASSPGQGRYEQYF.

The CDR3 bases that were read are TGTGCCAGCAGCTTAGTACCAGGCGAG. Amino acid sequence: CASSLVPGE. The whole CDR3 sequence is CASSLVPGEQYF. The chain joins TRBV11-2 to TRBJ2-7; D not resolved. The CDR3 is cut off 3 residues early in the read; its end comes from the germline J gene. V dropped 1 base and J dropped 6 bases, with 7 bases sitting between them. CDR3 size: 12 residues. Germline V gene data show CDR1 as SGHAT and CDR2 as FQNNGV.

This clone was seen many times. The read ends 3 residues shy of where the CDR3 ends; the end is completed using the germline J gene. The chain combines TRBV10-3 with TRBJ2-5, with a possible D match to TRBD2 (8 bases). V gave up 8 bases and J gave up 5 bases, with 18 bases separating them. The CDR3 is 14 residues long. Per the germline V gene, CDR1 is ENHRY and CDR2 is SYGVKD. CDR3 protein: CAIGTRQGVETQYF. The CDR3 DNA, read in part, is TGTGCCATCGGGACTAGACAGGGTGTCGAGACC.

This clone was seen repeatedly, ten times or more. The read ends 3 residues early relative to the CDR3; the germline J gene fills the gap. The chain uses TRBV5-5 and TRBJ2-5; 8 bases align to TRBD1. CDR1 is SGHKS and CDR2 is YYEKEE in the germline V gene (reference sequence). V trimming: 5 bases; J trimming: 5 bases; junction bases outside the gene matches: 11. The CDR3 extends over 15 amino acids. Incomplete CDR3 DNA: TGTGCCAGCAGTATCCGAGACAGGGGTAGGGAGACC. Translation gives CASSIRDRGRET. The CDR3 in full is CASSIRDRGRETQYF. The full variable domain, with the rest looked up from reference TRBV5-5 and TRBJ2-5, is DAGVTQSPTHLIKTRGQQVTLRCSPISGHKSVSWYQQVLGQGPQFIFQYYEKEERGRGNFPDRFSARQFPNYSSELNVNALLLGDSALYLCASSIRDRGRETQYFGPGTRLLVL.

This clone was seen a few times. Sequencing ends 3 residues short of the CDR3 end; the germline J gene provides the rest. The chain employs TRBV30 and TRBJ1-2; possible D gene TRBD1, 5 bases. Per the germline V gene, CDR1 is GTSNPN and CDR2 is SVGIG (reference sequence). The CDR3 length is 15 residues. CDR3 amino acids: CAWSGSRVGAYDYTF. The part of the CDR3 DNA that was read is TGTGCCTGGAGTGGATCCAGGGTAGGAGCCTACGAC.

The sample holds many counts of this clone. The read ends 3 residues early relative to the CDR3; the germline J gene fills the gap. V usage is TRBV19 and J usage is TRBJ2-2; D perhaps matches TRBD1 (6 bases). Germline lookup yields CDR1 LNHDA and CDR2 SQIVND (reference sequence). The CDR3 is 15 amino acids. CDR3 DNA (partial): TGTGCCAGTAGTACCAGGGGAATAGCTAATGAAAAG. Amino acid sequence: CASSTRGIANEK. The CDR3, in full, reads CASSTRGIANEKLFF.

This clone was picked up many times. The read finishes 3 residues shy of the CDR3 end, and the germline J gene is used to complete it. This chain connects TRBV7-6 to TRBJ2-1; 8 nucleotides align to TRBD2. The germline V gene encodes CDR1 SGHVS and CDR2 FNYEAQ. This CDR3 region has 12 residues. V shed 5 bases, J shed 7 bases, and the junction held 1 base outside the gene matches. CDR3 in amino acids: CASSRGGNEQFF. Incomplete CDR3 DNA: TGTGCCAGCAGCCGCGGGGGGAATGAG.

This clone was picked up many times. The CDR3 extends 3 residues past the end of the read, so its final part is completed from the germline J gene. The J gene is TRBJ2-1, the V gene TRBV5-1; maybe TRBD2 (6 bases). CDR1 is SGHRS and CDR2 is YFSETQ in the germline V gene. Trimming left V 0 bases short and J 5 bases short, with 15 bases between. The CDR3 spans 16 residues. This CDR3 reads CASSLVPSVVNNEQFF. The covered CDR3 bases are TGCGCCAGCAGCTTGGTCCCTAGCGTTGTGAACAATGAG.

This clone was counted many times. The read ends 3 residues shy of where the CDR3 ends; the end is completed using the germline J gene. The chain combines TRBV10-2 with TRBJ2-5; D is uncertain. This CDR3 has 11 amino acids. Germline V gene lookup returns CDR1 WSHSY and CDR2 SAAADI. Between the trimmed V and J ends, which lost 7 bases and 1 base, there was a span of 4 bases. The CDR3 is CASKVQETQYF. The DNA read from the CDR3 is TGCGCCAGCAAGGTCCAAGAGACC.

This clone occurred many times. CDR3 amino acids: CSAPRVRPLYEQYF. The CDR3 bases that were read are TGCAGTGCTCCCCGCGTGCGCCCCCTCTACGAG. This chain uses TRBV20-1 with TRBJ2-7; D is undetermined. The CDR3 end lies 3 residues beyond the end of the read and is filled in from the germline J gene. The CDR3 is 14 amino acids. Germline CDR1 reads DFQATT; CDR2 reads SNEGSKA (reference sequence). V was pared by 5 bases and J by 3 bases, with 17 bases between.

A remark on this clone: From the germline J gene comes the end of the CDR3, since the read stops 3 residues before it. The rearrangement uses TRBV6-4 and TRBJ2-5; TRBD1 agrees at 10 bases. Germline V gene data show CDR1 as MRHNA and CDR2 as SNTAGT. This CDR3 has 15 residues. Trimming removed 3 bases from V and 4 bases from J; junction bases left unmatched: 5. This CDR3 is CASSEETGGAETQYF. Incomplete CDR3 DNA: TGTGCCAGCAGTGAGGAGACAGGGGGCGCAGAGACC.